Listed here is a single T cell receptor (beta chain). Trimming left V 7 bases short and J 4 bases short, with 11 bases between. CDR3 length: 13 amino acids. Germline values: CDR1 MDHEN, CDR2 SYDVKM. TCRdb's copy holds only in-frame clones and misses some; the assay was immunoSEQ multiplex PCR. The table includes fewer than 200,000 clones, more than 70% detected once. This sample was taken from a study of T cell responses to AZD1222 COVID-19 vaccine. The V gene is TRBV28, the J gene TRBJ1-5; unclear D gene. The clonotype comes from an adult who received the AZD1222 COVID-19 vaccine. The sample consisted of peripheral blood, taken 28 days after the second AZD1222 dose. The CDR3 sequence: CASIPQKNQPQHF. CDR3 nucleotides: TGTGCCAGCATCCCTCAGAAAAATCAGCCCCAGCATTTT.